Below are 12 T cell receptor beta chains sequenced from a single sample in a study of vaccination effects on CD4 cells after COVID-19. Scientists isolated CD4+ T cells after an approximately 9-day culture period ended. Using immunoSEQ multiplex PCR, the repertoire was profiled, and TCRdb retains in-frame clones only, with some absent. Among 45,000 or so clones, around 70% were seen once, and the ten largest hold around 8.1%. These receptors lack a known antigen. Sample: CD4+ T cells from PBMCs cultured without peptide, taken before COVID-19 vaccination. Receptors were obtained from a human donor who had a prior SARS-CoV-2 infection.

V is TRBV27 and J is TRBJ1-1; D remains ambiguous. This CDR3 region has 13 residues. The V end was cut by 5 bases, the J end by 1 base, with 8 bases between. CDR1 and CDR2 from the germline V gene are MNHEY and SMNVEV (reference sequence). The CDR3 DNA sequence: TGTGCCAGCAGTCTTAGAGGGAACACTGAAGCTTTCTTT. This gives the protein CASSLRGNTEAFF.

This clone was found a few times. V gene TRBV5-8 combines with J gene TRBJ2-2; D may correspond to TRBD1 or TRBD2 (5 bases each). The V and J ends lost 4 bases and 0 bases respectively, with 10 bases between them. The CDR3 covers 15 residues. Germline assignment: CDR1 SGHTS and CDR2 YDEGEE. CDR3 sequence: CASSPGPTNTGELFF. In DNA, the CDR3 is TGTGCCAGCAGCCCGGGACCGACGAACACCGGGGAGCTGTTTTTT. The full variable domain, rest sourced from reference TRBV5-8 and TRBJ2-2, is EAGVTQSPTHLIKTRGQQATLRCSPISGHTSVYWYQQALGLGLQFLLWYDEGEERNRGNFPPRFSGRQFPNYSSELNVNALELEDSALYLCASSPGPTNTGELFFGEGSRLTVL.

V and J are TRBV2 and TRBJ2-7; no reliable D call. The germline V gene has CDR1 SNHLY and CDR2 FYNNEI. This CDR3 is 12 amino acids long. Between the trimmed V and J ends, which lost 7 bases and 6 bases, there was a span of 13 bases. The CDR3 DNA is TGTGCCAGCAAACCCGGCTCCATCGAGCAGTACTTC. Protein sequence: CASKPGSIEQYF.

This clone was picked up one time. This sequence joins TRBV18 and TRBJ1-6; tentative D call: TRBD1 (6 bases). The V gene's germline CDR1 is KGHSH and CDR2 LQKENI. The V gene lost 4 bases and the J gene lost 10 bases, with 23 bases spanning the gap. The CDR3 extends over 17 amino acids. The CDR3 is CASSLPGHSRGGSPLHF. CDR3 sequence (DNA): TGTGCCAGCTCACTCCCGGGACATAGCCGCGGAGGGTCACCCCTCCACTTT.

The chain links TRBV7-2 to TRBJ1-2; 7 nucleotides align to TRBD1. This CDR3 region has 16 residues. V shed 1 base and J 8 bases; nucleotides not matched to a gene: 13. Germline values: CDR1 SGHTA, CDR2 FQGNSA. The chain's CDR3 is CASSLGAGGRLYGYTF. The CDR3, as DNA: TGTGCCAGCAGCTTAGGGGCAGGGGGTCGACTCTACGGCTACACCTTC.

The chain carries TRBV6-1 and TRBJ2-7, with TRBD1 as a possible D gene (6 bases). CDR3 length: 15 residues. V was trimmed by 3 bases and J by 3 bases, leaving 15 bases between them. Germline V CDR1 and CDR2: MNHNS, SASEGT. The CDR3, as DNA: TGTGCCAGCAGTGAGAGGACAGCCCAAAACTACGAGCAGTACTTC. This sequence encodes CASSERTAQNYEQYF.

The CDR3, as DNA: TGTGCCAGCAGCCAAAGAAGACGCGCGAGCTCCTACGAGCAGTACTTC. Protein product: CASSQRRRASSYEQYF. The rearrangement uses TRBV7-6 and TRBJ2-7; no firm D call. This CDR3 is built from 16 residues. The germline gives CDR1 SGHVS, CDR2 FNYEAQ. V was cut by 5 bases and J by 0 bases, with 17 bases left in between.

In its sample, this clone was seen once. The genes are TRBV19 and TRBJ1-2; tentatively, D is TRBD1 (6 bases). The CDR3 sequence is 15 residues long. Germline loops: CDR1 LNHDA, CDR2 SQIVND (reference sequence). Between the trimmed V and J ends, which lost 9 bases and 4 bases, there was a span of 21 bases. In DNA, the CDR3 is TGTGCCAGCAATGGGGGGGCAGGGCACGTCTATGGCTACACCTTC. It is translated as CASNGGAGHVYGYTF.

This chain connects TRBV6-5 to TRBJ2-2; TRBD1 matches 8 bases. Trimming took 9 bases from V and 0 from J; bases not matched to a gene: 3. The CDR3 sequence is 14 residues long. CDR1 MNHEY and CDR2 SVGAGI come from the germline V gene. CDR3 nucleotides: TGTGCCAGTACACAGGGGGCGAACACCGGGGAGCTGTTTTTT. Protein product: CASTQGANTGELFF.

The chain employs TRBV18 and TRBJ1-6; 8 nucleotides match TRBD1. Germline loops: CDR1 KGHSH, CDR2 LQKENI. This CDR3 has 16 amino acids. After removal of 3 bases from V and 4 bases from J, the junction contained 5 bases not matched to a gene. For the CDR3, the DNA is TGTGCCAGCTCACCCGACAGGGGATCGTATAATTCACCCCTCCACTTT. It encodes CASSPDRGSYNSPLHF. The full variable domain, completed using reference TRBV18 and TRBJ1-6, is NAGVMQNPRHLVRRRGQEARLRCSPMKGHSHVYWYRQLPEEGLKFMVYLQKENIIDESGMPKERFSAEFPKEGPSILRIQQVVRGDSAAYFCASSPDRGSYNSPLHFGNGTRLTVT.

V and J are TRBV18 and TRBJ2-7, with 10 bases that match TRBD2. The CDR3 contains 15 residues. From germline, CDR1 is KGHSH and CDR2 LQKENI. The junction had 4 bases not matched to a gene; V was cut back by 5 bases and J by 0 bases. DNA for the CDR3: TGTGCCAGCTCAGCGACTAGCGGGTTCTCCTACGAGCAGTACTTC. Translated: CASSATSGFSYEQYF.

The CDR3 sequence: CASSPPGAANTGELFF. For the CDR3, the DNA is TGTGCCAGCTCACCACCGGGGGCTGCGAACACCGGGGAGCTGTTTTTT. The V call is TRBV18, the J call TRBJ2-2, with D possibly matching TRBD1 (6 bases). Trimming removed 0 bases at V and 0 bases at J, with 8 bases between. The germline gives CDR1 KGHSH, CDR2 LQKENI. The CDR3 runs 16 residues.